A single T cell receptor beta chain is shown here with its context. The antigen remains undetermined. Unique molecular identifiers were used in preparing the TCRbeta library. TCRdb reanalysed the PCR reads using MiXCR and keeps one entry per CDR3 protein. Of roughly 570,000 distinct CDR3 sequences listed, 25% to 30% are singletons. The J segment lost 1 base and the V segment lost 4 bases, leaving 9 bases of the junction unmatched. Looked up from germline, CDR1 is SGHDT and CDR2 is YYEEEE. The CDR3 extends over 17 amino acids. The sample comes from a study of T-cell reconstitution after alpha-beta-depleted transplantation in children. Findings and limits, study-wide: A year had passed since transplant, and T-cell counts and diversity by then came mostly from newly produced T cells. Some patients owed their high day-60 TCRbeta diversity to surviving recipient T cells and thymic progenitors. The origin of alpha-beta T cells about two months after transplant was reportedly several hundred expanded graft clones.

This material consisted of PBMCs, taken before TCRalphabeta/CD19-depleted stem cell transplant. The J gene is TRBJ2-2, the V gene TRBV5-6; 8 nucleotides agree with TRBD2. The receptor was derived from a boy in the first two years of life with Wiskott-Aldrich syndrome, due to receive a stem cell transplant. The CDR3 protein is CASSVRRGTRNTGELFF. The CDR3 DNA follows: TGTGCCAGCAGCGTACGAAGGGGGACTAGGAACACCGGGGAGCTGTTTTTT.